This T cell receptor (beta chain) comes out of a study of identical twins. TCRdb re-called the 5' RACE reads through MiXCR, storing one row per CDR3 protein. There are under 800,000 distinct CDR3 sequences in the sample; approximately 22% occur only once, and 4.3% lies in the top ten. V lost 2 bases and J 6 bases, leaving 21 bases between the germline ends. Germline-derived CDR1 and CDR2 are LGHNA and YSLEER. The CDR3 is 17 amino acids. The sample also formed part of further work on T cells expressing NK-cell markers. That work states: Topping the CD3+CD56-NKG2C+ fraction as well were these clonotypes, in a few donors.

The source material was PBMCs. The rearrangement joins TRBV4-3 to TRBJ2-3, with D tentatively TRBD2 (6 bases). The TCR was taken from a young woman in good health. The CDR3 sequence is CASSQRRRGGVGDTQYF. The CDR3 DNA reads TGCGCCAGCAGCCAACGCCGGCGCGGCGGGGTTGGTGATACGCAGTATTTT.